This T cell receptor beta chain is drawn from a study of beta chain features in type 1 diabetes. Worth noting for this clone: Its antigen remains unknown.

Every isolated RNA sample was fully reverse transcribed, so sequencing captured expressed TCRB transcripts. About 3.57 million reads were obtained on average from naive, central memory and regulatory T cell samples. Some clones are missing from TCRdb's copy, which holds only in-frame ones; the method was immunoSEQ multiplex PCR. In the table there are roughly 400,000 clones, roughly 16% of which are singletons. Study outcomes and limitations: It was among patients, rather than healthy donors, that naive, central memory and Treg TCRB repertoires appeared more similar.

The CDR3 is made up of 14 amino acids. CDR1 SGHAT and CDR2 FQNNGV come from the germline V gene. The V and J ends lost 4 bases and 4 bases, in that order; junction bases with no gene match: 2. The specimen sequenced was naive CD4+ T cells from blood. The clonotype originates from a woman younger than 30 in good health. The chain carries TRBV11-2 and TRBJ1-1, with 11 nucleotides matching TRBD1. CDR3 loop: CASSWGTGGTEAFF. The CDR3 DNA is TGTGCCAGCAGCTGGGGGACAGGGGGCACTGAAGCTTTCTTT.